What follows are 15 T cell receptor beta chains derived from one specimen sequenced in a study of blood T cell repertoires in COVID-19. Assay: immunoSEQ multiplex PCR; the TCRdb copy retains only in-frame clones and omits some. There are roughly 150,000 clones in the sample; roughly 88% occur only once, and roughly 5% lies in the top ten. The sample taken for sequencing was PBMCs or T cells enriched from blood (not recorded which). Receptors originate from a man aged 65 to 85 who had been exposed to COVID-19.

This chain connects TRBV27 to TRBJ1-6; D unresolved. V was shortened by 3 bases and J by 7 bases, with 10 bases between the two germline ends. The length of the CDR3 is 14 residues. Germline CDR1 is MNHEY and CDR2 is SMNVEV (reference sequence). The CDR3 protein is CASSLRERNSPLHF. The CDR3 DNA reads as TGTGCCAGCAGTTTGAGAGAGCGCAATTCACCCCTCCACTTT.

This clone was seen a handful of times. Written as DNA, the CDR3 is TGTGCCAGCTGTAAGGGCGGGCCAGGTCCGAATCAGCCCCAGCATTTT. As protein: CASCKGGPGPNQPQHF. This chain uses TRBV27 with TRBJ1-5; D unclear. Between the trimmed V and J ends, which lost 8 bases and 4 bases, there was a span of 21 bases. Germline V gene lookup returns CDR1 MNHEY and CDR2 SMNVEV (reference sequence). CDR3 size: 16 residues.

The rearrangement joins TRBV5-5 to TRBJ2-5; 7 bases are a match to TRBD1. The CDR3 extends over 13 amino acids. J lost 9 bases, V lost 4 bases, and 9 bases had no gene match. Looked up from germline, CDR1 is SGHKS and CDR2 is YYEKEE (reference sequence). CDR3 DNA: TGTGCCAGCAGCCCTACAGGGGATGGGGCCCAGTACTTC. Protein product: CASSPTGDGAQYF.

The V gene is TRBV11-2, the J gene TRBJ1-1; no reliable D call. CDR3 size: 13 residues. From germline, CDR1 is SGHAT and CDR2 FQNNGV. Trimming pared 0 bases from V and 1 base from J, leaving 3 bases between. The CDR3 DNA is TGTGCCAGCAGCTTAGACAGGAACACTGAAGCTTTCTTT. Protein product: CASSLDRNTEAFF.

The chain recombines TRBV28 with TRBJ1-5, with D possibly matching TRBD1 (5 bases). The V gene's germline CDR1 is MDHEN and CDR2 SYDVKM. CDR3 length: 15 residues. V lost 6 bases, J lost 2 bases, and 14 bases lay in between. CDR3 bases: TGTGCCAGCAGCCCCGGGGGAAGTGGCAATCAGCCCCAGCATTTT. This sequence encodes CASSPGGSGNQPQHF. Variable domain in full (rest from reference TRBV28 and TRBJ1-5): DVKVTQSSRYLVKRTGEKVFLECVQDMDHENMFWYRQDPGLGLRLIYFSYDVKMKEKGDIPEGYSVSREKKERFSLILESASTNQTSMYLCASSPGGSGNQPQHFGDGTRLSIL.

This clone was seen only once. This rearrangement joins TRBV7-6 to TRBJ2-3; D possibly corresponds to TRBD2 (5 bases). The germline V gene has CDR1 SGHVS and CDR2 FNYEAQ. This CDR3 is 11 amino acids long. Trimming stripped 6 bases from V and 11 bases from J, with 12 bases between. Written as DNA, the CDR3 is TGTGCCAGCAGTCCAGGAGGTGGGCAGTATTTT. It specifies CASSPGGGQYF.

The gene calls are TRBV2 and TRBJ1-2; tentative D call: TRBD1 (6 bases). CDR1 and CDR2 from the germline V gene are SNHLY and FYNNEI. The CDR3 extends over 14 amino acids. Deletions cut 6 bases from V and 0 bases from J, with 11 bases between. CDR3 coding DNA: TGTGCCAGCAGAGAGGACAGCGCTAACTATGGCTACACCTTC. It translates to CASREDSANYGYTF.

The rearrangement links TRBV19 to TRBJ2-2; a weak D match, TRBD2 (6 bases). The CDR3 length is 14 residues. CDR1 and CDR2 from the germline V gene are LNHDA and SQIVND (reference sequence). V shed 7 bases and J shed 7 bases, with 16 bases lying between them. CDR3 DNA sequence: TGTGCCAGTACCTACCGGGACTCCGGCGGGGAGCTGTTTTTT. This codes for CASTYRDSGGELFF.

The chain links TRBV18 to TRBJ2-1; tentatively, D is TRBD2 (6 bases). CDR1 is KGHSH and CDR2 is LQKENI in the germline V gene. V lost 3 bases and J 7 bases, leaving 19 bases between the germline ends. CDR3 length: 16 amino acids. The CDR3 bases are TGTGCCAGCTCACCTCCGGGAGAATACCGGAGAAATGAGCAGTTCTTC. It specifies CASSPPGEYRRNEQFF. Based on the CDR3 plus reference TRBV18 and TRBJ2-1, the full variable domain is NAGVMQNPRHLVRRRGQEARLRCSPMKGHSHVYWYRQLPEEGLKFMVYLQKENIIDESGMPKERFSAEFPKEGPSILRIQQVVRGDSAAYFCASSPPGEYRRNEQFFGPGTRLTVL.

The chain combines TRBV27 with TRBJ2-2, with 13 nucleotides matching TRBD2. The CDR3 is 20 residues long. Trimming cost V 4 bases and J 4 bases; bases outside gene matches: 15. Germline CDR1 MNHEY, CDR2 SMNVEV (reference sequence). This CDR3 is CASSSSPGLAGTGGTGELFF. The CDR3 region has the DNA TGTGCCAGCAGTTCCTCCCCGGGACTAGCGGGAACAGGGGGCACCGGGGAGCTGTTTTTT.

The V and J genes are TRBV15 and TRBJ1-2; D ambiguous. Germline-derived CDR1 and CDR2 are LNHNV and YYDKDF (reference sequence). The CDR3 covers 14 residues. V was cut by 0 bases and J by 1 base, with 6 bases left in between. The CDR3 DNA sequence: TGTGCCACCAGCAGAGAAGGCGGTAACTATGGCTACACCTTC. This gives the protein CATSREGGNYGYTF.

This chain links TRBV6-5 with TRBJ2-7, with a tentative D call TRBD2 (6 bases). Trimming took off 10 bases at V and 6 bases at J, with 22 bases between the two ends. The CDR3 has 14 amino acids. The germline V gene has CDR1 MNHEY and CDR2 SVGAGI. The CDR3 DNA reads as TGTGCCACCTCACGGACCAACCAGGGAGGCGAGCAGTACTTC. It translates to CATSRTNQGGEQYF.

The chain recombines TRBV7-2 with TRBJ1-6; D not resolved. There are 14 residues in the CDR3. CDR1 is SGHTA and CDR2 is FQGNSA in the germline V gene. V was trimmed by 1 base and J by 6 bases, leaving 7 bases between them. The CDR3 sequence: CASSLDSTNSPLHF. CDR3 bases: TGTGCCAGCAGCTTAGATTCTACTAATTCACCCCTCCACTTT.

The chain has TRBV9 and TRBJ2-1; 11 bases map to TRBD2. Germline CDR1 is SGDLS and CDR2 is YYNGEE. The ends lost 2 bases at V and 8 bases at J; junction bases unmatched: 12. The CDR3 totals 17 residues. Here the CDR3 reads CASSVGSSGGYLDEQFF. The CDR3 nucleotides are TGTGCCAGCAGCGTGGGTTCTAGCGGGGGGTATTTAGATGAGCAGTTCTTC.

The chain combines TRBV9 with TRBJ2-5; the D gene is possibly TRBD1 (5 bases). Germline V gene data show CDR1 as SGDLS and CDR2 as YYNGEE. CDR3 length equals 13 residues. Trimming removed 4 bases from V and 2 bases from J, with 9 bases in between. For the CDR3, the DNA is TGTGCCAGCAGCTTGACAGATCAAGAGACCCAGTACTTC. Its protein is CASSLTDQETQYF.